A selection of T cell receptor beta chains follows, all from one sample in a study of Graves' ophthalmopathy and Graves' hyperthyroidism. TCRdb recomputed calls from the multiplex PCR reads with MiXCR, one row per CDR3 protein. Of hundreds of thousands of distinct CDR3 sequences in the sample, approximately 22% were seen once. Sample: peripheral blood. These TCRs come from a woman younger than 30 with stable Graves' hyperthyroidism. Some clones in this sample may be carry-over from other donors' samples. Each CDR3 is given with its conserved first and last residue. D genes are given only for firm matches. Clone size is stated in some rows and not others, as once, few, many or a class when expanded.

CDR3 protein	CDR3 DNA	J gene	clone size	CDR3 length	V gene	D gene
CASSEGVGFNQPQHF	TGTGCCAGCAGTGAGGGGGTAGGGTTCAATCAGCCCCAGCATTTT	TRBJ1-5	many	15	TRBV12-3/TRBV12-4	-
CASSPGPGRNQPQHF	TGTGCCAGCTCACCGGGACCGGGACGGAATCAGCCCCAGCATTTT	TRBJ1-5	-	15	TRBV18	-
CASGPGFTGELFF	TGTGCCAGCGGCCCGGGGTTCACCGGGGAGCTGTTTTTT	TRBJ2-2	many	13	TRBV27	-
CASSFSGRAEDIKYF	TGTGCCAGCAGTTTTAGCGGGAGGGCCGAAGACATTAAGTACTTC	TRBJ2-4	few	15	TRBV11-2	TRBD2
CAWSGKGTKNIQYF	TGTGCCTGGAGTGGTAAGGGGACCAAAAACATTCAGTACTTC	TRBJ2-4	few	14	TRBV30	-
CASSQYLLAGGHTGELFF	TGCGCCAGCAGCCAGTACCTACTAGCGGGGGGGCACACCGGGGAGCTGTTTTTT	TRBJ2-2	few	18	TRBV4-1	TRBD2
CAWSVVRGQTEAFF	TGTGCCTGGAGTGTCGTCAGGGGTCAAACTGAAGCTTTCTTT	TRBJ1-1	many	14	TRBV30	-
CASSLTRGWRNGQYDGYTF	TGTGCCAGCAGTTTAACGAGGGGGTGGCGGAACGGCCAATATGACGGCTACACCTTC	TRBJ1-2	-	19	TRBV12-3/TRBV12-4	-
CASVPGTGSTEAFF	TGTGCCAGTGTCCCCGGGACAGGGAGCACTGAAGCTTTCTTT	TRBJ1-1	many	14	TRBV19	TRBD1
CASSSPLGEFTGYTF	TGTGCCAGCAGCTCCCCCCTAGGGGAATTTACAGGCTACACCTTC	TRBJ1-2	few	15	TRBV11-2	-
CASSLGSFYGYTF	TGCGCCAGCAGCTTGGGCTCCTTCTATGGCTACACCTTC	TRBJ1-2	many	13	TRBV5-1	-